This passage covers 17 T cell receptor beta chains from one sample sequenced in a study of yellow fever vaccine responses in identical twins. TCRdb called the RT-PCR reads again in MiXCR, with one record for every CDR3 protein. The sample yields tens of thousands of distinct CDR3 sequences, 45% to 65% seen once. The material sequenced was T cells from blood (PBMCs), unsorted or a sorted subset (not recorded which), taken before or after yellow fever vaccination (not recorded which). The receptor source for this set is a woman under 30 who received the yellow fever vaccine.

The CDR3 sequence: CATRMQGSDSPLHF. The CDR3 DNA sequence: TGTGCCACCCGAATGCAAGGGTCGGATTCACCCCTCCACTTT. J is TRBJ1-6 and V is TRBV10-3; no definite D call. The CDR3 length is 14 residues. Deletions cut 10 bases from V and 8 bases from J, with 18 bases between. Looked up from germline, CDR1 is ENHRY and CDR2 is SYGVKD.

The rearrangement uses TRBV2 and TRBJ1-5, with no clear D. The V gene lost 2 bases and the J gene lost 3 bases, with 8 bases spanning the gap. The CDR3 loop spans 14 amino acids. Germline CDR1 is SNHLY and CDR2 is FYNNEI. CDR3 DNA: TGTGCCAGCAGTGAAAGCACGGTCAATCAGCCCCAGCATTTT. Protein: CASSESTVNQPQHF.

The rearrangement uses TRBV2 and TRBJ2-1; D is unclear. Germline CDR1 reads SNHLY; CDR2 reads FYNNEI. The CDR3 loop spans 10 amino acids. V was trimmed by 5 bases and J by 8 bases, leaving 4 bases between them. The CDR3 DNA reads as TGTGCCAGCAGTTCCTATGAGCAGTTCTTC. As protein: CASSSYEQFF. Together with reference TRBV2 and TRBJ2-1, the CDR3 gives the full variable domain: EPEVTQTPSHQVTQMGQEVILRCVPISNHLYFYWYRQILGQKVEFLVSFYNNEISEKSEIFDDQFSVERPDGSNFTLKIRSTKLEDSAMYFCASSSYEQFFGPGTRLTVL.

V and J are TRBV27 and TRBJ2-7; 8 bases are shared with TRBD2. With V trimmed by 0 bases and J by 0 bases, 1 base remained unmatched. This CDR3 has 15 residues. Per the germline V gene, CDR1 is MNHEY and CDR2 is SMNVEV (reference sequence). The CDR3 bases are TGTGCCAGCAGTTTATCCAGCGGGAGCTCCTACGAGCAGTACTTC. It is translated as CASSLSSGSSYEQYF.

CDR3 in amino acids: CASSSPSGGRTFYEQYF. In DNA form, the CDR3 reads TGTGCCAGCAGTTCCCCCTCGGGCGGGAGGACTTTCTACGAGCAGTACTTC. The gene calls are TRBV6-5 and TRBJ2-7; TRBD2 aligns across 8 bases. The junction had 14 bases not matched to a gene; V was cut back by 4 bases and J by 3 bases. The CDR3 runs 17 residues. The germline V gene encodes CDR1 MNHEY and CDR2 SVGAGI.

The V gene is TRBV12-3 or TRBV12-4, the J gene TRBJ2-5; D is undetermined. The CDR3 consists of 13 residues. V was cut by 7 bases and J by 5 bases, with 14 bases left in between. The CDR3 loop is CASTLRSRETQYF. The CDR3 bases are TGTGCCAGCACCCTAAGGAGCCGGGAGACCCAGTACTTC.

V usage is TRBV7-4 and J usage is TRBJ2-3; D unresolved. The CDR3 has 16 residues. V was cut by 2 bases and J by 0 bases, with 12 bases left in between. The germline gives CDR1 SGHVT, CDR2 SQSDAQ. In nucleotides, the CDR3 is TGTGCCAGCAGCTTAAGTCTCACGAACAGCACAGATACGCAGTATTTT. Amino acid sequence: CASSLSLTNSTDTQYF.

This chain links TRBV14 with TRBJ2-1, with unresolved D. Germline V gene data show CDR1 as SGHDN and CDR2 as FVKESK. Between the trimmed V and J ends, which lost 6 bases and 8 bases, there was a span of 11 bases. This CDR3 is built from 12 residues. In DNA, the CDR3 is TGTGCCAGCAGTCCAGTTTTGGATGAGCAGTTCTTC. Its protein product is CASSPVLDEQFF.

J is TRBJ2-5 and V is TRBV7-9; D ambiguous. The CDR3 length is 12 residues. Germline-derived CDR1 and CDR2 are SEHNR and FQNEAQ (reference sequence). Trimming cost V 1 base and J 5 bases, with 5 bases left between them. CDR3 loop: CASSLVWETQYF. DNA of the CDR3: TGTGCCAGCAGCTTAGTATGGGAGACCCAGTACTTC.

This rearrangement joins TRBV11-2 to TRBJ2-7; TRBD2 matches at 9 bases. The CDR3 covers 15 residues. Germline trimming cut 0 bases from V and 6 bases from J; bases unmatched to any gene: 6. From germline, CDR1 is SGHAT and CDR2 FQNNGV. CDR3 in amino acids: CASSLEGLATAEQYF. Here the CDR3 DNA reads TGTGCCAGCAGCTTAGAGGGACTAGCAACGGCCGAGCAGTACTTC.

This clonotype was observed once. The chain couples TRBV6-2 or TRBV6-3 to TRBJ1-1, with a tentative D call TRBD1 (5 bases). This CDR3 is 16 amino acids long. Germline values: CDR1 MNHEY, CDR2 SVGEGT. Between the trimmed V and J ends, which lost 2 bases and 3 bases, there was a span of 16 bases. For the CDR3, the DNA is TGTGCCAGCAGTTACGACAGTAAGGCGCTTTACACTGAAGCTTTCTTT. Encoded protein: CASSYDSKALYTEAFF.

V usage is TRBV28 and J usage is TRBJ1-1; 9 nucleotides agree with TRBD1. Germline V CDR1 and CDR2: MDHEN, SYDVKM. The CDR3 totals 13 residues. J gave up 5 bases and V 7 bases, and 5 bases lay outside the gene matches. The CDR3 is CASTNRGRTEAFF. The CDR3 DNA reads TGTGCCAGCACGAACAGGGGGCGGACTGAAGCTTTCTTT. The full variable domain, rest sourced from reference TRBV28 and TRBJ1-1, is DVKVTQSSRYLVKRTGEKVFLECVQDMDHENMFWYRQDPGLGLRLIYFSYDVKMKEKGDIPEGYSVSREKKERFSLILESASTNQTSMYLCASTNRGRTEAFFGQGTRLTVV.

The CDR3 bases are TGCGCCAGCAGTGGTGGACAGATTTGGGAAGAGACCCAGTACTTC. Translation gives CASSGGQIWEETQYF. The rearrangement links TRBV10-1 to TRBJ2-5, with D perhaps matching TRBD1 (6 bases). The germline CDR1 and CDR2 sequences are WNHNN and SYGVQD (reference sequence). The CDR3 runs 15 residues. Trimming took 4 bases from V and 3 from J, leaving 15 bases between them.

This clonotype has a handful of counts. The rearrangement uses TRBV18 and TRBJ1-3, with D unresolved. In germline, CDR1 is KGHSH, CDR2 LQKENI. The CDR3 covers 11 residues. The V end lost 10 bases, the J end lost 4 bases, and 8 bases lay between the germline ends. The CDR3 nucleotides read TGTGCCACTGGCCAGGGAAACACCATATATTTT. It translates to CATGQGNTIYF.

This sequence joins TRBV2 and TRBJ2-7; 7 positions agree with TRBD2. The V gene's germline CDR1 is SNHLY and CDR2 FYNNEI. The junction had 11 bases not matched to a gene; V was cut back by 10 bases and J by 2 bases. The CDR3 totals 14 residues. The CDR3 is CATRITSATYEQYF. The CDR3 nucleotides read TGTGCCACACGCATAACTAGCGCCACCTACGAGCAGTACTTC.

The chain couples TRBV7-8 to TRBJ2-3; the D is unclear. From germline, CDR1 is SGHVS and CDR2 FQNEAQ. The CDR3 is made up of 13 amino acids. The V gene lost 3 bases and the J gene lost 5 bases, with 9 bases spanning the gap. CDR3 region: CASSFSSGDTQYF. The CDR3 DNA follows: TGTGCCAGCAGCTTTTCTTCGGGAGATACGCAGTATTTT.

In the case of this clonotype: At one end, the junction sequence differs from germline, possibly due to a read error. This chain joins TRBV10-3 and TRBJ2-1; 7 bases fit TRBD2. Germline V gene data show CDR1 as ENHRY and CDR2 as SYGVKD. The CDR3 extends over 14 amino acids. The CDR3 loop reads CALSSEPGGSEQFF. The CDR3 bases are TGTGCCCTCAGCAGTGAGCCCGGCGGGAGTGAGCAGTTCTTC.